The T cell receptor beta chain under discussion was sequenced for a study of T cells after yellow fever vaccination. Findings and limits, study-wide: Peak timing came faster in the weaker secondary response, day 5 versus 15. Primary-vaccination clones mostly resurfaced post-booster (96% CD4, roughly 87% CD8).

The CDR3 extends over 15 amino acids. The V gene's germline CDR1 is SNHLY and CDR2 FYNNEI. V was clipped by 2 bases and J by 5 bases; unmatched bases: 8. Template switching with 5'RACE generated the TCR cDNA and added a universal primer site and UMIs. Each CDR3 protein gets one entry after TCRdb re-called the 5' RACE reads with MiXCR. This table holds about 85,000 distinct CDR3 sequences, about an eighth found once. The rearrangement uses TRBV2 and TRBJ2-5, with 7 positions matching TRBD1. This receptor was identified in a man younger than 35 who received the YFV17D yellow fever vaccine. This material consisted of CD8+ T cells not binding an NS4B(214-222) dextramer, sorted from PBMCs, taken around 3 weeks after the first yellow fever vaccination. The CDR3 DNA reads as TGTGCCAGCAGTGAAATACAGGGGATTGGTGAGACCCAGTACTTC. This codes for CASSEIQGIGETQYF.